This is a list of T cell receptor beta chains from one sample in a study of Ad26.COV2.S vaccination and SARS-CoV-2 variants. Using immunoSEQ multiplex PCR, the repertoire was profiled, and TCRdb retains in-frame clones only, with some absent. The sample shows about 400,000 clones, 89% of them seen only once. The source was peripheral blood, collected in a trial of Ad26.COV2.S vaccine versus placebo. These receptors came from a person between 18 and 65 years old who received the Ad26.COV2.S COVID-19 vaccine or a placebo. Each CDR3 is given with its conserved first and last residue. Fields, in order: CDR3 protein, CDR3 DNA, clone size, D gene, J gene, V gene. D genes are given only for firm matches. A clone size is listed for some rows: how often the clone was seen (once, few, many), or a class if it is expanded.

CDR3 protein: CASSSTYEQYF
CDR3 DNA: TGTGCCAGCAGCTCCACCTACGAGCAGTACTTC
clone size: .
D gene: .
J gene: TRBJ2-7
V gene: TRBV7-8

CDR3 protein: CASSIGGGSRQPQHF
CDR3 DNA: TGTGCCAGTAGTATAGGAGGGGGTAGTAGGCAGCCCCAGCATTTT
clone size: .
D gene: .
J gene: TRBJ1-5
V gene: TRBV19

CDR3 protein: CAGAVGGQSGELFF
CDR3 DNA: TGTGCCGGGGCCGTAGGGGGGCAGTCCGGGGAGCTGTTTTTT
clone size: .
D gene: .
J gene: TRBJ2-2
V gene: TRBV28

CDR3 protein: CASSVRDSSLGAFF
CDR3 DNA: TGTGCCAGCAGCGTACGGGACAGCTCCCTTGGAGCTTTCTTT
clone size: .
D gene: TRBD1
J gene: TRBJ1-1
V gene: TRBV9

CDR3 protein: CASSPRDGGYEQYF
CDR3 DNA: TGTGCCAGCAGTCCCCGGGACGGAGGCTACGAGCAGTACTTC
clone size: .
D gene: .
J gene: TRBJ2-7
V gene: TRBV2

CDR3 protein: CASSRTDSPLHF
CDR3 DNA: TGTGCCAGCAGCCGTACAGACTCACCCCTCCACTTT
clone size: .
D gene: .
J gene: TRBJ1-6
V gene: TRBV5-4

CDR3 protein: CASSGQGLQYF
CDR3 DNA: TGTGCCAGCAGTGGACAGGGGCTCCAGTACTTC
clone size: .
D gene: TRBD1
J gene: TRBJ2-4
V gene: TRBV2

CDR3 protein: CASSYSPTSGRGEQYF
CDR3 DNA: TGTGCCAGCAGTTACTCCCCTACTAGCGGGAGGGGCGAGCAGTACTTC
clone size: once
D gene: TRBD2
J gene: TRBJ2-7
V gene: TRBV6-2/TRBV6-3

CDR3 protein: CASSLAGGRSSYEQYF
CDR3 DNA: TGTGCCAGCAGTTTAGCAGGGGGTAGGTCCTCCTACGAGCAGTACTTC
clone size: .
D gene: TRBD1
J gene: TRBJ2-7
V gene: TRBV6-5

CDR3 protein: CAWDRGTFLRSNQPQHF
CDR3 DNA: TGTGCCTGGGACAGGGGGACCTTCCTTAGGAGCAATCAGCCCCAGCATTTT
clone size: .
D gene: TRBD1
J gene: TRBJ1-5
V gene: TRBV30

CDR3 protein: CASSQPGTSGYNEQFF
CDR3 DNA: TGTGCCAGCAGCCAACCCGGGACTAGCGGGTACAATGAGCAGTTCTTC
clone size: .
D gene: TRBD2
J gene: TRBJ2-1
V gene: TRBV4-2

CDR3 protein: CASSNGGGSPTDTQYF
CDR3 DNA: TGTGCCAGTAGTAATGGTGGCGGGAGCCCCACAGATACGCAGTATTTT
clone size: .
D gene: TRBD2
J gene: TRBJ2-3
V gene: TRBV19

CDR3 protein: CAIQQGAAGNTIYF
CDR3 DNA: TGTGCCATCCAACAGGGGGCGGCTGGAAACACCATATATTTT
clone size: .
D gene: TRBD1
J gene: TRBJ1-3
V gene: TRBV28

CDR3 protein: CASSPEAGSYEQYF
CDR3 DNA: TGTGCCAGCTCACCAGAGGCCGGGTCCTACGAGCAGTACTTC
clone size: .
D gene: .
J gene: TRBJ2-7
V gene: TRBV18

CDR3 protein: CASSPPGHSNQPQHF
CDR3 DNA: TGTGCCAGCTCACCACCGGGACATAGCAATCAGCCCCAGCATTTT
clone size: once
D gene: .
J gene: TRBJ1-5
V gene: TRBV18

CDR3 protein: CASSPGGNTEAFF
CDR3 DNA: TGTGCCAGCAGCCCAGGAGGGAACACTGAAGCTTTCTTT
clone size: .
D gene: .
J gene: TRBJ1-1
V gene: TRBV3-1/TRBV3-2

CDR3 protein: CASSTLRDRGANTGELFF
CDR3 DNA: TGTGCCAGTAGTACGCTACGTGACAGGGGCGCCAACACCGGGGAGCTGTTTTTT
clone size: .
D gene: TRBD1
J gene: TRBJ2-2
V gene: TRBV19

CDR3 protein: CASSPGTSGDNEQFF
CDR3 DNA: TGTGCCAGCAGCCCCGGGACTAGCGGAGACAATGAGCAGTTCTTC
clone size: .
D gene: TRBD2
J gene: TRBJ2-1
V gene: TRBV4-2